Shown below are 14 T cell receptor beta chains from a single sample sequenced in a study of molecular identifiers for immune sequencing clone quantification. Each CDR3 protein gets one entry after TCRdb re-called the PCR reads with MiXCR. The sample includes around 470,000 distinct CDR3 sequences, roughly 23% of them seen just once. The sequencing input was naive CD8+ T cells from blood, with Jurkat cell RNA spiked in. Subset denoted: FACS-sorted CD8+CD4-CCR7+CD45RA+ naive T cells. The receptors here all came from a human donor in good health. Some libraries in this study had Jurkat cell RNA spiked in.

The CDR3 bases are TGTGCCAGCAGCTTAGCCGGGGCTGGTGACTATGGCTACACCTTC. This codes for CASSLAGAGDYGYTF. The chain carries TRBV7-9 and TRBJ1-2; D is possibly TRBD1 (5 bases). This CDR3 has 15 amino acids. The germline CDR1 and CDR2 sequences are SEHNR and FQNEAQ (reference sequence). Trimming cost V 0 bases and J 3 bases, with 11 bases left between them.

This clonotype appeared many times. The chain couples TRBV6-5 to TRBJ2-7; 9 bases fit TRBD1. V was pared by 6 bases and J by 3 bases, with 9 bases of the junction left unmatched. Germline V gives CDR1 MNHEY, CDR2 SVGAGI. The CDR3 spans 15 residues. The DNA of the CDR3 is TGTGCCAGCAGCGAAAGGACAGGGGCAAGCTACGAGCAGTACTTC. Translated, it gives CASSERTGASYEQYF.

Only a few counts were recorded for this clonotype. Relative to the germline gene, one junction end is altered; a read error may explain this. V is TRBV5-3 and J is TRBJ2-1; D is undetermined. TRBV5-3 is marked as an open reading frame, function uncertain. The CDR3 length is 15 residues. The DNA of the CDR3 is TGTGCCAGCAGCTACCCCAAAGATCCGCTTGAGGAGCAGTTCTTC. It codes for CASSYPKDPLEEQFF.

The chain links TRBV3-1 to TRBJ2-7, with 8 nucleotides matching TRBD1. Germline trimming cut 2 bases from V and 3 bases from J; bases unmatched to any gene: 6. Germline V gene sequence: CDR1 LGHDT, CDR2 YNNKEL (reference sequence). This CDR3 comprises 15 residues. The CDR3 bases are TGTGCCAGCAGCCAATCCCTCGACAGGGGCTACGAGCAGTACTTC. This gives the protein CASSQSLDRGYEQYF.

In its sample, this clonotype was seen a few times. This chain links TRBV7-6 with TRBJ2-3; 7 bases are shared with TRBD1. Germline assignment: CDR1 SGHVS and CDR2 FNYEAQ. The V gene end was trimmed by 5 bases and the J gene end by 0 bases; junction bases not matched to a gene: 11. The CDR3 covers 17 residues. DNA for the CDR3: TGTGCCAGCAGCCCGGAAAACAGGGGTACTAGCACAGATACGCAGTATTTT. Protein sequence: CASSPENRGTSTDTQYF. Drawing the rest from reference TRBV7-6 and TRBJ2-3, the complete variable domain is GAGVSQSPRYKVTKRGQDVALRCDPISGHVSLYWYRQALGQGPEFLTYFNYEAQQDKSGLPNDRFSAERPEGSISTLTIQRTEQRDSAMYRCASSPENRGTSTDTQYFGPGTRLTVL.

To note about this clonotype: The junction does not match germline at one end; this may be a read error. The gene calls are TRBV25-1 and TRBJ2-6, with 7 bases identical to TRBD1. CDR1 and CDR2 from the germline V gene are MGHDK and SYGVNS. This CDR3 has 18 residues. The CDR3 nucleotides read TGTGCCAGCAGTGATTTGGGACAGCGGCTTTCTGGGGCCAACGTCCAGACTTTC. It codes for CASSDLGQRLSGANVQTF.

This clonotype has a count of ten or more. The rearrangement uses TRBV14 and TRBJ1-2; D gene ambiguous. CDR1 is SGHDN and CDR2 is FVKESK in the germline V gene. This CDR3 is built from 16 residues. With 0 bases removed from V and 4 bases from J, the gap between germline ends came to 15 bases. The CDR3 bases are TGTGCCAGCAGCCAAGACCCAATACAGTACCCCTATGGCTACACCTTC. Amino acid sequence: CASSQDPIQYPYGYTF. The full variable domain, its missing parts supplied by reference TRBV14 and TRBJ1-2, is EAGVTQFPSHSVIEKGQTVTLRCDPISGHDNLYWYRRVMGKEIKFLLHFVKESKQDESGMPNNRFLAERTGGTYSTLKVQPAELEDSGVYFCASSQDPIQYPYGYTFGSGTRLTVV.

This clonotype was recorded a few times. V gene TRBV5-1 combines with J gene TRBJ1-1; D might be TRBD1 (5 bases). V was cut by 1 base and J by 2 bases, with 18 bases left in between. The CDR3 has 17 residues. CDR1 and CDR2 from the germline V gene are SGHRS and YFSETQ. The CDR3 loop is CASSLPKGSGHNTEAFF. The CDR3 region has the DNA TGCGCCAGCAGCTTGCCGAAGGGTTCCGGACATAACACTGAAGCTTTCTTT.

The sample holds many counts of this clonotype. CDR3 sequence reads: CASSTRDRCNQPQHF. The CDR3 DNA reads TGTGCCAGCAGCACCCGGGACAGGTGCAATCAGCCCCAGCATTTT. The chain is built from TRBV21-1 and TRBJ1-5; TRBD1 is the table's D call, not checked against the DNA. TRBV21-1 is annotated as a pseudogene. The CDR3 runs to 15 residues.

A word on this clonotype: A clone one base away is much larger, so this may be a read error. The chain has TRBV7-9 and TRBJ1-4; D may be TRBD1 (5 bases). Per the germline V gene, CDR1 is SEHNR and CDR2 is FQNEAQ (reference sequence). The CDR3 loop spans 18 amino acids. CDR3 sequence reads: CASSSPAVSAGGKEKLLF. CDR3 nucleotides: TGTGCCAGCAGCTCCCCCGCGGTTTCAGCGGGGGGGAAGGAAAAACTGCTTTTT. Combining the CDR3 with reference TRBV7-9 and TRBJ1-4 gives the whole variable domain DTGVSQNPRHKITKRGQNVTFRCDPISEHNRLYWYRQTLGQGPEFLTYFQNEAQLEKSRLLSDRFSAERPKGSFSTLEIQRTEQGDSAMYLCASSSPAVSAGGKEKLLFGSGTQLSVL.

V gene TRBV19 combines with J gene TRBJ2-7; the D gene is possibly TRBD1 (5 bases). This CDR3 comprises 13 residues. The germline V gene encodes CDR1 LNHDA and CDR2 SQIVND (reference sequence). V lost 5 bases to trimming and J lost 1 base, with 9 bases between them. CDR3 protein: CASSWRQSYEQYF. The CDR3 bases are TGTGCCAGTAGTTGGAGACAGTCCTACGAGCAGTACTTC.

This clonotype has just a few counts. J is TRBJ2-7 and V is TRBV20-1; perhaps TRBD1 as D (5 bases). Germline-derived CDR1 and CDR2 are DFQATT and SNEGSKA (reference sequence). Trimming shortened V by 5 bases and J by 3 bases, and 14 bases separated the two germline ends. This CDR3 is built from 13 residues. This CDR3 reads CSAVWTTNYEQYF. In nucleotides, the CDR3 is TGCAGTGCTGTATGGACAACGAACTACGAGCAGTACTTC.

V and J are TRBV10-3 and TRBJ2-7, with a possible D match to TRBD2 (5 bases). CDR1 and CDR2 from the germline V gene are ENHRY and SYGVKD. The V gene lost 4 bases and the J gene lost 2 bases, with 12 bases spanning the gap. CDR3 length equals 14 residues. CDR3 in DNA: TGTGCCATCAGTGGAGGGCTTGCAACCTACGAGCAGTACTTC. This codes for CAISGGLATYEQYF.

This clonotype was observed a few times. V usage is TRBV7-2 and J usage is TRBJ1-1; D call uncertain. The CDR3 has 14 residues. Germline V gene data show CDR1 as SGHTA and CDR2 as FQGNSA. Trimming pared 5 bases from V and 1 base from J, leaving 11 bases between. CDR3 region: CASSPRSGNTEAFF. The CDR3 bases are TGTGCCAGCAGCCCCAGATCCGGGAACACTGAAGCTTTCTTT. The entire variable domain, with the rest obtained from reference TRBV7-2 and TRBJ1-1, is as follows: GAGVSQSPSNKVTEKGKDVELRCDPISGHTALYWYRQSLGQGLEFLIYFQGNSAPDKSGLPSDRFSAERTGGSVSTLTIQRTQQEDSAVYLCASSPRSGNTEAFFGQGTRLTVV.